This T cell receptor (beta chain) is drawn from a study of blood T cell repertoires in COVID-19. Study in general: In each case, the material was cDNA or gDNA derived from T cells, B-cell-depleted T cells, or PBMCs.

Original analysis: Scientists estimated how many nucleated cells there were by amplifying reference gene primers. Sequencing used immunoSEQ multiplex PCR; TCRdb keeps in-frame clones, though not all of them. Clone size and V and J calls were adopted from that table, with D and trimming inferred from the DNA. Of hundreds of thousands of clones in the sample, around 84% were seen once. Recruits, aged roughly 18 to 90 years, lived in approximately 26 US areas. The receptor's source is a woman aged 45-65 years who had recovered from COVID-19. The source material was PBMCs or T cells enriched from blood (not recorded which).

CDR3 coding DNA: TGTGCCAGCAGTGATATTAACGTCAGGGCGCACGGCTACACCTTC. It specifies CASSDINVRAHGYTF. This chain uses TRBV6-1 with TRBJ1-2; D perhaps matches TRBD1 (5 bases). The CDR3 spans 15 residues. V shed 3 bases and J shed 8 bases, with 19 bases lying between them. CDR1 and CDR2 from the germline V gene are MNHNS and SASEGT.